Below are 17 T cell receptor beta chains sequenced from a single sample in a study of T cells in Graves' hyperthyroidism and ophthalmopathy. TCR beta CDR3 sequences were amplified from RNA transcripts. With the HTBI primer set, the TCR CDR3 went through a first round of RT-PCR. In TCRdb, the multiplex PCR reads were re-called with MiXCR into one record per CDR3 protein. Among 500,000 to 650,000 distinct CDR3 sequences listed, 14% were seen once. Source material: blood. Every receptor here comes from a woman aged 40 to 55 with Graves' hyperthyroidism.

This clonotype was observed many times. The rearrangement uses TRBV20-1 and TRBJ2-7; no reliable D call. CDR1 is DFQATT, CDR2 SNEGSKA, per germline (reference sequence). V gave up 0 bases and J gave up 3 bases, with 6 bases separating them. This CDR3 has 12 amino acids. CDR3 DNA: TGCAGTGCTAGAGAGGCCAGCTACGAGCAGTACTTC. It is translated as CSAREASYEQYF.

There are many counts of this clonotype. CDR3 protein: CASSLSLAAGHTDTQYF. The CDR3, as DNA: TGTGCCAGCAGCTTAAGTCTGGCGGCAGGGCATACAGATACGCAGTATTTT. The rearrangement uses TRBV7-9 and TRBJ2-3; a possible D gene is TRBD1 (5 bases). The CDR3 runs to 17 residues. Germline V gene data show CDR1 as SEHNR and CDR2 as FQNEAQ (reference sequence). V lost 2 bases and J lost 3, with 18 bases in between. Filled out from reference TRBV7-9 and TRBJ2-3, the complete variable domain reads DTGVSQNPRHKITKRGQNVTFRCDPISEHNRLYWYRQTLGQGPEFLTYFQNEAQLEKSRLLSDRFSAERPKGSFSTLEIQRTEQGDSAMYLCASSLSLAAGHTDTQYFGPGTRLTVL.

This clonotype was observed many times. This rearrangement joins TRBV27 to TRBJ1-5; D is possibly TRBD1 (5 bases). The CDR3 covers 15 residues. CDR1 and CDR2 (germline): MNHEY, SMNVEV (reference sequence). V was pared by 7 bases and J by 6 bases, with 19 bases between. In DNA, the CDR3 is TGTGCCAGCACTAAACTTGGGGCAGGCAGTCAGCCCCAGCATTTT. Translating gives CASTKLGAGSQPQHF.

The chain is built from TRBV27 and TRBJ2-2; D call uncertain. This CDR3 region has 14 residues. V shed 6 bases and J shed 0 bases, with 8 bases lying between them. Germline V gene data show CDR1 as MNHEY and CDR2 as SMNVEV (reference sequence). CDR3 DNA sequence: TGTGCCAGCAGGAGAGACGCGAACACCGGGGAGCTGTTTTTT. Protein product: CASRRDANTGELFF.

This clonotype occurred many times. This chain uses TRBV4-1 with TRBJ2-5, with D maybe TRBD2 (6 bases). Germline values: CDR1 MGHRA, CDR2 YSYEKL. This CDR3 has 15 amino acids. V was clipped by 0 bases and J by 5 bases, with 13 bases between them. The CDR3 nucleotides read TGCGCCAGCAGCCAAGATCGACTAGTTACGGAGACCCAGTACTTC. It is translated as CASSQDRLVTETQYF.

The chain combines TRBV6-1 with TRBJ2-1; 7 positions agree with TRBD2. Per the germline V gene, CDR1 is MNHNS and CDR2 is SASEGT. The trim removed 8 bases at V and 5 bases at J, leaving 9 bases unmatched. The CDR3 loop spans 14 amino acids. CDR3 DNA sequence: TGTGCCAGCGATGTGAGGGAGGGCGACAATGAGCAGTTCTTC. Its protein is CASDVREGDNEQFF.

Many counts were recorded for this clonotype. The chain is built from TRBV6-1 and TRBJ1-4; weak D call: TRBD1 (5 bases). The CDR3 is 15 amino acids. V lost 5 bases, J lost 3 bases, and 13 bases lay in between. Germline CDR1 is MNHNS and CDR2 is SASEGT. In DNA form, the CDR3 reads TGTGCCAGCAGTTACGCGGGGGGGGCTAATGAAAAACTGTTTTTT. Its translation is CASSYAGGANEKLFF.

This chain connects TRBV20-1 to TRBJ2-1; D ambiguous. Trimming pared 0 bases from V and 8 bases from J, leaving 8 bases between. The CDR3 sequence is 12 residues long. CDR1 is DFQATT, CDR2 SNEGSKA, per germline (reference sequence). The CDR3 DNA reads TGCAGTGCTAGAGAAGAGGTCTATGAGCAGTTCTTC. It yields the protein CSAREEVYEQFF.

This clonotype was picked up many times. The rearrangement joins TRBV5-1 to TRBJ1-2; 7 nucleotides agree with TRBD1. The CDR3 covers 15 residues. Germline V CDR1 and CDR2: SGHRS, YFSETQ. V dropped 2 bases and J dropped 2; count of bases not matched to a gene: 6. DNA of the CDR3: TGCGCCAGCAGCTTAGGACAGGCACGAAACTATGGCTACACCTTC. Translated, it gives CASSLGQARNYGYTF.

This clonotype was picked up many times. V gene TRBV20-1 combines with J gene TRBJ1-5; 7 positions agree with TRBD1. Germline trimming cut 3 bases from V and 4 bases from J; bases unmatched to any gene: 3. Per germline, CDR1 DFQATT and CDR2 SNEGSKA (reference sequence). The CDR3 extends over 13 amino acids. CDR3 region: CSARTGFNQPQHF. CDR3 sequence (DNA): TGCAGTGCTAGGACAGGGTTTAATCAGCCCCAGCATTTT.

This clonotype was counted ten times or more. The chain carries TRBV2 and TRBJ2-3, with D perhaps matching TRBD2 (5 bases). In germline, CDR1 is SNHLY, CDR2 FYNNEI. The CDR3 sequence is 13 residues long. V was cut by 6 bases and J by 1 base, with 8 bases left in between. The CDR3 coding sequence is TGTGCCAGCAGGGTGGGAGGCACAGATACGCAGTATTTT. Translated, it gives CASRVGGTDTQYF.

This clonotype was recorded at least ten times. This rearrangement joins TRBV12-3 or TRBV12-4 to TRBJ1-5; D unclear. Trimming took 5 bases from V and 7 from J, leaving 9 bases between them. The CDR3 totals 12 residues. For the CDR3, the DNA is TGTGCCAGCAGTCGGACCATACAGCCCCAGCATTTT. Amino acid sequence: CASSRTIQPQHF.

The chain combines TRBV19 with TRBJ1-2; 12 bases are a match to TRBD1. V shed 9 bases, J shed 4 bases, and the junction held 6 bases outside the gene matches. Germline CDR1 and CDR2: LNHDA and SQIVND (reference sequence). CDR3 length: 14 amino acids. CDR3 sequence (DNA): TGTGCCAGCCGACAGGGACAGGGGGCCTATGGCTACACCTTC. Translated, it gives CASRQGQGAYGYTF. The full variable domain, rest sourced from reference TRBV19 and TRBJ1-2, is DGGITQSPKYLFRKEGQNVTLSCEQNLNHDAMYWYRQDPGQGLRLIYYSQIVNDFQKGDIAEGYSVSREKKESFPLTVTSAQKNPTAFYLCASRQGQGAYGYTFGSGTRLTVV.

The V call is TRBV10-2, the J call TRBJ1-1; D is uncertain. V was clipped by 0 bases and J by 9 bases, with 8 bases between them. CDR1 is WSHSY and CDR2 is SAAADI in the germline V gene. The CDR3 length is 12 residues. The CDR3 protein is CASSESGGKAFF. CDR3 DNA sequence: TGCGCCAGCAGTGAGTCGGGAGGGAAAGCTTTCTTT.

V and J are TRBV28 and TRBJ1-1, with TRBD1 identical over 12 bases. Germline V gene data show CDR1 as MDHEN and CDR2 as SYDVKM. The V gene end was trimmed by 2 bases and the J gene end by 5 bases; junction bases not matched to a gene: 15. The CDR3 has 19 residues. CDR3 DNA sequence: TGTGCCAGCAGTTTAATCCACCCCCGGGACAGGGGGCGATGGACTGAAGCTTTCTTT. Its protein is CASSLIHPRDRGRWTEAFF.

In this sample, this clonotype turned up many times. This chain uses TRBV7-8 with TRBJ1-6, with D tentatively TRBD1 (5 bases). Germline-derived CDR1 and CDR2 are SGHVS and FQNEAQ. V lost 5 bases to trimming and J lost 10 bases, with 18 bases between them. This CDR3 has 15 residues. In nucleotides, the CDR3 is TGTGCCAGCAGCCCGAGCCGGGACTACTACTCACCCCTCCACTTT. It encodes CASSPSRDYYSPLHF.

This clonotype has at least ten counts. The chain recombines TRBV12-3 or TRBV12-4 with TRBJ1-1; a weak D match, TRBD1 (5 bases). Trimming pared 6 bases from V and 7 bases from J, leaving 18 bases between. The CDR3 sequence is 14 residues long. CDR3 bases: TGTGCCAGCAGAGACCACCGGGACTTCGATGAAGCTTTCTTT. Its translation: CASRDHRDFDEAFF.